Following are 16 T cell receptor beta chains from one sample sequenced in a study of T cell changes during pregnancy in multiple sclerosis. Here immunoSEQ multiplex PCR was the method, and the copy in TCRdb shows in-frame clones only, minus some. Of tens of thousands of clones listed, approximately 86% are singletons. The specimen was peripheral blood, collected in the first trimester of pregnancy. The receptors were sampled from a female donor with multiple sclerosis, enrolled in a pregnancy study.

J is TRBJ2-2 and V is TRBV5-4, with D possibly being TRBD2 (6 bases). This CDR3 has 16 residues. Trimming stripped 0 bases from V and 5 bases from J, with 14 bases between. Germline V gene lookup returns CDR1 SGHNT and CDR2 YYREEE (reference sequence). This CDR3 reads CASSLGSGPGTGELFF. CDR3 nucleotides: TGTGCCAGCAGCTTGGGCAGCGGGCCGGGGACCGGGGAGCTGTTTTTT.

The gene calls are TRBV10-2 and TRBJ2-3; 10 bases match TRBD2. With 3 bases clipped from V and 4 bases from J, the junction kept 4 bases outside the gene matches. This CDR3 spans 15 amino acids. Germline V gene data show CDR1 as WSHSY and CDR2 as SAAADI. The chain's CDR3 is CASSDWTSGPDTQYF. CDR3 DNA: TGCGCCAGCAGTGATTGGACTAGCGGTCCAGATACGCAGTATTTT.

The genes are TRBV19 and TRBJ2-1; D gene ambiguous. Trimming stripped 2 bases from V and 6 bases from J, with 8 bases between. Germline CDR1 is LNHDA and CDR2 is SQIVND (reference sequence). CDR3 length equals 13 residues. The CDR3 loop is CASSITLPNEQFF. In nucleotides, the CDR3 is TGTGCCAGTAGTATAACTCTTCCCAATGAGCAGTTCTTC.

The chain is built from TRBV4-1 and TRBJ2-3, with TRBD2 identical over 9 bases. The V and J ends lost 1 base and 2 bases, in that order; junction bases with no gene match: 1. Germline assignment: CDR1 MGHRA and CDR2 YSYEKL. This CDR3 spans 15 amino acids. The CDR3 DNA is TGCGCCAGCAGCCAAGGGACTAGCGACACAGATACGCAGTATTTT. Protein product: CASSQGTSDTDTQYF.

The V gene is TRBV21-1, the J gene TRBJ2-3; TRBD1 is the table's D call and was not checked against the DNA. TRBV21-1 is noted as a pseudogene. The CDR3 contains 14 residues. The CDR3 region has the DNA TGTGCCAGCAGCAAGGGACAGCGCACAGATACGCAGTATTTT. Amino acid sequence: CASSKGQRTDTQYF.

The V and J genes are TRBV4-1 and TRBJ2-7; 8 nucleotides align to TRBD1. J gave up 1 base and V 1 base, and 3 bases lay outside the gene matches. CDR1 MGHRA and CDR2 YSYEKL come from the germline V gene. The CDR3 runs to 15 residues. For the CDR3, the DNA is TGCGCCAGCAGCCAAGTGGACAGGGAATCCTACGAGCAGTACTTC. Amino acids: CASSQVDRESYEQYF.

The chain employs TRBV18 and TRBJ2-7; 12 bases align to TRBD2. Germline assignment: CDR1 KGHSH and CDR2 LQKENI. CDR3 size: 15 residues. The junction had 9 bases not matched to a gene; V was cut back by 6 bases and J by 6 bases. DNA for the CDR3: TGTGCCAGCTCCCCCGCACTAGCGGGAGGTGGCGAGCAGTACTTC. Protein product: CASSPALAGGGEQYF.

V usage is TRBV11-2 and J usage is TRBJ1-2; 12 bases align to TRBD1. V lost 1 base, J lost 7 bases, and 7 bases stayed unmatched. This CDR3 is 16 amino acids long. The V gene's germline CDR1 is SGHAT and CDR2 FQNNGV. DNA for the CDR3: TGTGCCAGCAGCTTAGGAAGGGACAGGGGGCTTCGTGGCTACACCTTC. Its translation: CASSLGRDRGLRGYTF.

The chain couples TRBV4-1 to TRBJ1-2, with 7 bases that match TRBD1. The CDR3 loop spans 18 amino acids. Trimming cost V 0 bases and J 1 base; bases outside gene matches: 11. The V gene's germline CDR1 is MGHRA and CDR2 YSYEKL. CDR3 sequence (DNA): TGCGCCAGCAGCCAAGATCATGGGGGACAGACACGTAACTATGGCTACACCTTC. This sequence encodes CASSQDHGGQTRNYGYTF.

The chain combines TRBV5-8 with TRBJ1-1; D perhaps matches TRBD1 (5 bases). V was cut by 3 bases and J by 8 bases, with 17 bases left in between. Germline CDR1 SGHTS, CDR2 YDEGEE. The length of the CDR3 is 14 residues. In DNA form, the CDR3 reads TGTGCCAGCAGCTCCCGGGGGGGGACCGTAGAAGCTTTCTTT. Its protein is CASSSRGGTVEAFF.

The chain couples TRBV2 to TRBJ1-1; D unclear. The germline gives CDR1 SNHLY, CDR2 FYNNEI. V lost 6 bases and J lost 5, with 16 bases in between. The CDR3 extends over 14 amino acids. CDR3 loop: CASRLSPGSTEAFF. In nucleotides, the CDR3 is TGTGCCAGCAGACTCTCCCCGGGGTCTACTGAAGCTTTCTTT. The full variable domain, its missing parts supplied by reference TRBV2 and TRBJ1-1, is EPEVTQTPSHQVTQMGQEVILRCVPISNHLYFYWYRQILGQKVEFLVSFYNNEISEKSEIFDDQFSVERPDGSNFTLKIRSTKLEDSAMYFCASRLSPGSTEAFFGQGTRLTVV.

The genes are TRBV4-3 and TRBJ2-2, with a weak D call TRBD2 (6 bases). Trimming took 4 bases from V and 1 from J, leaving 7 bases between them. The CDR3 runs to 14 residues. Germline V lookup: CDR1 LGHNA, CDR2 YSLEER. The DNA for the CDR3 is TGCGCCAGCAGCCGGGACTTGAACACCGGGGAGCTGTTTTTT. This sequence encodes CASSRDLNTGELFF.

The rearrangement uses TRBV5-1 and TRBJ2-1; 10 bases match TRBD2. Germline loops: CDR1 SGHRS, CDR2 YFSETQ. There are 16 residues in the CDR3. The junction had 5 bases not matched to a gene; V was cut back by 4 bases and J by 1 base. The CDR3 DNA reads as TGCGCCAGCAGCCCTAGCGGGAGTAGTTCCTACAATGAGCAGTTCTTC. Protein sequence: CASSPSGSSSYNEQFF. The whole variable domain, filled in from reference TRBV5-1 and TRBJ2-1, reads KAGVTQTPRYLIKTRGQQVTLSCSPISGHRSVSWYQQTPGQGLQFLFEYFSETQRNKGNFPGRFSGRQFSNSRSEMNVSTLELGDSALYLCASSPSGSSSYNEQFFGPGTRLTVL.

In its sample, this clone was seen once. For the CDR3, the DNA is TGTGCCAGCAGCCCAGGCCTGCACCCCAATGAGCAGTTCTTC. Its translation: CASSPGLHPNEQFF. This rearrangement joins TRBV7-3 to TRBJ2-1, with D unresolved. In germline, CDR1 is SGHTA, CDR2 FQGTGA. V was cut by 5 bases and J by 6 bases, with 14 bases left in between. This CDR3 spans 14 amino acids.

This rearrangement joins TRBV6-1 to TRBJ1-3; weak D call: TRBD1 (5 bases). Trimming removed 6 bases from V and 4 bases from J, with 16 bases in between. CDR1 MNHNS and CDR2 SASEGT come from the germline V gene. The CDR3 is 15 amino acids. In DNA, the CDR3 is TGTGCCAGCAGATTATCAGGGTACGGAGGAAACACCATATATTTT. This gives the protein CASRLSGYGGNTIYF.

V is TRBV27 and J is TRBJ1-3, with a possible D match to TRBD1 (6 bases). Germline loops: CDR1 MNHEY, CDR2 SMNVEV (reference sequence). The CDR3 loop spans 14 amino acids. Trimming removed 5 bases at V and 4 bases at J, with 12 bases between. The chain's CDR3 is CASSRGAEGNTIYF. CDR3 nucleotide sequence: TGTGCCAGCAGTCGGGGGGCGGAAGGAAACACCATATATTTT.